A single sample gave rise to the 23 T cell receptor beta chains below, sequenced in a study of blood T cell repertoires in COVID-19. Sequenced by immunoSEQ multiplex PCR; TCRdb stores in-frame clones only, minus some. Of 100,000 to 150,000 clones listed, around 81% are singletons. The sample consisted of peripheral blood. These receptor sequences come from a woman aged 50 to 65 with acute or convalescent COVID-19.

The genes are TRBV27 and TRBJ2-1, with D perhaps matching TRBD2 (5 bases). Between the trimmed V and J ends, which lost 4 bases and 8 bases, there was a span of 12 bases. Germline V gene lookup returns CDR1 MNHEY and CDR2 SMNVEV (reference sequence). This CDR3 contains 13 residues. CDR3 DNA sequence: TGTGCCAGCAGTTCAACTAGAGTTCATGAGCAGTTCTTC. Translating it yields CASSSTRVHEQFF.

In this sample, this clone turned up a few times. The CDR3 protein is CSVYVWGYEQFF. Here the CDR3 DNA reads TGCAGCGTCTACGTATGGGGCTATGAGCAGTTCTTC. The genes are TRBV29-1 and TRBJ2-1; a weak D match, TRBD1 (5 bases). Trimming pared 6 bases from V and 8 bases from J, leaving 14 bases between. CDR1 SQVTM and CDR2 ANQGSEA come from the germline V gene. The CDR3 contains 12 residues.

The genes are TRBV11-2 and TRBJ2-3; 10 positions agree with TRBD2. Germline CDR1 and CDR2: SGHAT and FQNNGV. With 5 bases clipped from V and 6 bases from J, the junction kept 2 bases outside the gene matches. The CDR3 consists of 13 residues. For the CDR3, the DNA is TGTGCCAGCAGCCTGGGACTAGCGGATACGCAGTATTTT. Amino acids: CASSLGLADTQYF.

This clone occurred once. The CDR3 DNA follows: TGCAGCGTTGAAGGGACTAGCGGGAGGATAGACAATGAGCAGTTCTTC. Protein product: CSVEGTSGRIDNEQFF. The chain links TRBV29-1 to TRBJ2-1; 14 bases fit TRBD2. Looked up from germline, CDR1 is SQVTM and CDR2 is ANQGSEA. The CDR3 contains 16 residues. V dropped 1 base and J dropped 5; count of bases not matched to a gene: 4.

CDR3 sequence reads: CASSQADRFSEAFF. The DNA of the CDR3 is TGCGCCAGCAGCCAAGCTGACAGGTTTTCCGAAGCTTTCTTT. V and J are TRBV4-1 and TRBJ1-1; D is perhaps TRBD1 (6 bases). CDR3 length: 14 residues. Looked up from germline, CDR1 is MGHRA and CDR2 is YSYEKL. The V end was cut by 1 base, the J end by 8 bases, with 14 bases between.

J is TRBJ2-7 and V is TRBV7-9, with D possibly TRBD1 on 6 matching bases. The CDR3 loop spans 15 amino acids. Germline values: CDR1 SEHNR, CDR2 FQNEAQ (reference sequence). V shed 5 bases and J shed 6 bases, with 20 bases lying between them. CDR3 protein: CASSLPPDRGFEQYF. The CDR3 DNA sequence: TGTGCCAGCAGCCTCCCCCCGGACAGAGGGTTCGAGCAGTACTTC.

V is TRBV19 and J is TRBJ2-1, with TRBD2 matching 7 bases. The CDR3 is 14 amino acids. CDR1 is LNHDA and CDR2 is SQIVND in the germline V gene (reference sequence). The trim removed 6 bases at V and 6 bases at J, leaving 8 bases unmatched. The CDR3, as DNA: TGTGCCAGTAGACAACCGGGACTACTCAATGAGCAGTTCTTC. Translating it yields CASRQPGLLNEQFF.

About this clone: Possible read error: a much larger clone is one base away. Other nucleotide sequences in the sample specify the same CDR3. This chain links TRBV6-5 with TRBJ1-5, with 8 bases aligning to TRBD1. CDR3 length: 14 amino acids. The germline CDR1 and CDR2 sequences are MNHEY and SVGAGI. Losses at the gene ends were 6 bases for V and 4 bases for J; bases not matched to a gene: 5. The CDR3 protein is CASRRTGRNQPQHF. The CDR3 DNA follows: TGTGCCAGCAGAAGGACAGGGAGGAATCAGCCCCAGCATTTT.

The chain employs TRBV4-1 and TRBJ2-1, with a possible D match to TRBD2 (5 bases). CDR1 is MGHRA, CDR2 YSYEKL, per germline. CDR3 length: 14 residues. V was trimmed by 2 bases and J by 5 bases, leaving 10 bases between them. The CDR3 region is CASSQWELDNEQFF. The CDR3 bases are TGCGCCAGCAGCCAATGGGAGTTAGACAATGAGCAGTTCTTC.

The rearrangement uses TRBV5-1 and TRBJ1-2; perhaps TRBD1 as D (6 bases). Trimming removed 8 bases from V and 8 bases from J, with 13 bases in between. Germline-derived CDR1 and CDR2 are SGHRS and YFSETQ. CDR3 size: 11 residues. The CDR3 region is CASQGNEGYTF. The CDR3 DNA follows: TGCGCCAGTCAGGGGAATGAGGGCTACACCTTC.

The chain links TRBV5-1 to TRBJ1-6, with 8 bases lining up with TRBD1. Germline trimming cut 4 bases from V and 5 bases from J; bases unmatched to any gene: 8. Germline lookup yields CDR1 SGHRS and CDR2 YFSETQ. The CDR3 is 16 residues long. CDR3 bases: TGCGCCAGCAGCAGGGGGACAGGACAAAATAATTCACCCCTCCACTTT. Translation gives CASSRGTGQNNSPLHF.

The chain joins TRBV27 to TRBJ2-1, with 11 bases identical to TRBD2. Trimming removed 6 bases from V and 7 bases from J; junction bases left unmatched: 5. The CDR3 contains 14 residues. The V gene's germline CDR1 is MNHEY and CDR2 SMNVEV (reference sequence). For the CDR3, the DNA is TGTGCCAGCAGCACTAGCGGGAGAAGTAATGAGCAGTTCTTC. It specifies CASSTSGRSNEQFF.

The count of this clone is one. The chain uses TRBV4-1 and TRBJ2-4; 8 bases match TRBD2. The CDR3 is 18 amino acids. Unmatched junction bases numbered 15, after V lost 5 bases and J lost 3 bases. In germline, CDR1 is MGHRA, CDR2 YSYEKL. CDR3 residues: CASSIGPAGGGGKNIQYF. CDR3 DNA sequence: TGCGCCAGCAGCATAGGGCCGGCGGGGGGAGGGGGCAAAAACATTCAGTACTTC.

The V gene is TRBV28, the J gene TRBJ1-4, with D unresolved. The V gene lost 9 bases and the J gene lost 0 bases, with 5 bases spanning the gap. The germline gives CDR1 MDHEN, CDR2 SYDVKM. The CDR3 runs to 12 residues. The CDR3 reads CASSATNEKLFF. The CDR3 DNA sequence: TGTGCCAGTTCTGCAACTAATGAAAAACTGTTTTTT.

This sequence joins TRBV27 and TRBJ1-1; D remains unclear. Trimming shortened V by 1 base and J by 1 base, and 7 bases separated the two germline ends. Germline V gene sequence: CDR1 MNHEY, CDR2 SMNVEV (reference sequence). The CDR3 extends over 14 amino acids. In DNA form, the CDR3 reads TGTGCCAGCAGTTTATGGGGAGGGAACACTGAAGCTTTCTTT. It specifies CASSLWGGNTEAFF.

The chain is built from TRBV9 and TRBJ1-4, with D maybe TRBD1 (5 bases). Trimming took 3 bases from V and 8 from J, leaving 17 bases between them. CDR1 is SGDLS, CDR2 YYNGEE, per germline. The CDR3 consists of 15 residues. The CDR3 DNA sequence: TGTGCCAGCAGCGCGAGTGGGGCGTTTAACGAAAAACTGTTTTTT. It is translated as CASSASGAFNEKLFF.

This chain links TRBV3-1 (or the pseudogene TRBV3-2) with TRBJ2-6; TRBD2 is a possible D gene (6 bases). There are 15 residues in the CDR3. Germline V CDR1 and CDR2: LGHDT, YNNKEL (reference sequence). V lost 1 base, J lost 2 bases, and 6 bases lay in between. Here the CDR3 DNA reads TGTGCCAGCAGCCAAGCGGGGGCTGGGGCCAACGTCCTGACTTTC. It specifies CASSQAGAGANVLTF.

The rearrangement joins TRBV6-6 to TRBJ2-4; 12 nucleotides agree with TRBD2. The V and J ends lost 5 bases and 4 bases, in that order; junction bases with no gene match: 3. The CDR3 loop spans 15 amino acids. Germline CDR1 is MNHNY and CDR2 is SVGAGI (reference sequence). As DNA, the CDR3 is TGTGCCAGCAGTGCCGGACTAGCGGGAAAAAACATTCAGTACTTC. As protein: CASSAGLAGKNIQYF.

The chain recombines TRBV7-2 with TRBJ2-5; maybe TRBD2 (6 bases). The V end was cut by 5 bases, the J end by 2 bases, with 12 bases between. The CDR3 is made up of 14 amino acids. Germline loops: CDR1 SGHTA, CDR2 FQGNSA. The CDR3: CASSPEAGQETQYF. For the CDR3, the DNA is TGTGCCAGCAGCCCCGAGGCGGGACAAGAGACCCAGTACTTC.

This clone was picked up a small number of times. CDR3: CASSEGSGMGADTQYF. The CDR3 DNA sequence: TGTGCCAGCAGTGAGGGAAGCGGGATGGGGGCAGATACGCAGTATTTT. The chain employs TRBV6-4 and TRBJ2-3; 7 bases agree with TRBD2. The germline CDR1 and CDR2 sequences are MRHNA and SNTAGT. Germline trimming cut 3 bases from V and 4 bases from J; bases unmatched to any gene: 10. The length of the CDR3 is 16 residues.

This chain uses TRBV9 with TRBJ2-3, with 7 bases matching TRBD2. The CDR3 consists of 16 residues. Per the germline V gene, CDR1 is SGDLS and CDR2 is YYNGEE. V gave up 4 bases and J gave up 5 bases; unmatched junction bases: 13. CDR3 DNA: TGTGCCAGCAGCCCCCGCGGTGCGGGGGACCGAGATACGCAGTATTTT. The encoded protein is CASSPRGAGDRDTQYF.

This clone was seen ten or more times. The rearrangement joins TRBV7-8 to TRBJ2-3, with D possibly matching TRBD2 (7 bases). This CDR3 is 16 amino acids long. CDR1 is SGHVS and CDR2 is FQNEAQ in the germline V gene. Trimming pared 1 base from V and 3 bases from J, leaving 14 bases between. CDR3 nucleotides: TGTGCCAGCAGCTTAGAAGAAGCGGGGACAACAGATACGCAGTATTTT. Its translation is CASSLEEAGTTDTQYF.

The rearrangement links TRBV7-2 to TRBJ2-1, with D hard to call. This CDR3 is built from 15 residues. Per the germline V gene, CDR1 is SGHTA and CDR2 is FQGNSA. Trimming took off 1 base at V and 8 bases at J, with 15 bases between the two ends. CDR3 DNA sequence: TGTGCCAGCAGCTTAGTCCCTTTTCGCGGCGATGAGCAGTTCTTC. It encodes CASSLVPFRGDEQFF.